This is a list of T cell receptor beta chains from one sample in a study of T cell repertoires in cytomegalovirus infection. The antigens these receptors bind are not known. TCRdb redid the calling of the reads with MiXCR, one entry per CDR3 protein. The sample consists of fewer than 1,000,000 distinct CDR3 sequences, roughly 30% of them appearing once. Sample: cultured CD8+ T cells from PBMCs, taken from culture after CMV antigen stimulation. The receptors derive from a human donor in good health (CMV status not recorded). Some clones in this sample may be carry-over from other donors' samples. CDR3s include the opening cysteine and the closing phenylalanine or tryptophan.

TRBJ2-2	TRBV7-6	CASSGGTLNTGELFF
TRBJ2-1	TRBV11-2	CASTWTTGYEQFF
TRBJ2-3	TRBV19	CASSIVSLAGTDTQYF
TRBJ1-1	TRBV6-2/TRBV6-3	CASSRYRMNTEAFF
TRBJ2-3	TRBV7-2	CASSPETSGGGADTQYF
TRBJ2-1	TRBV7-9	CASSYVETGGYNEQFF
TRBJ1-3	TRBV15	CATSREPGSASGNTIYF
TRBJ2-1	TRBV9	CASSGSGQGATEQFF
TRBJ2-1	TRBV19	CASSVPSGGAWDLYEQFF
TRBJ2-4	TRBV4-3	CASSQDILGGNIQYF
TRBJ1-6	TRBV6-6	CASTQGINSPLHF
TRBJ1-6	TRBV4-1	CASSQALDSFSSYNSPLHF
TRBJ2-5	TRBV7-8	CASSLVGTQYF
TRBJ2-7	TRBV7-9	CAGGQSHSYEQYF
TRBJ2-1	TRBV6-2/TRBV6-3	CASRDPGHRYNEQFF
TRBJ1-2	TRBV19	CASNRPPLFNGYTF
TRBJ2-2	TRBV6-6	CASSYSGQGLNTGELFF
TRBJ1-1	TRBV4-3	CASRRSGGKNTEAFF
TRBJ2-1	TRBV7-2	CASMWDQPYNEQFF
TRBJ2-7	TRBV12-5	CASGLSFRTSGGDSYEQYF
TRBJ2-3	TRBV5-4	CASSPTSSDTQYF
TRBJ2-5	TRBV7-6	CASSYTVDYPSGETQYF